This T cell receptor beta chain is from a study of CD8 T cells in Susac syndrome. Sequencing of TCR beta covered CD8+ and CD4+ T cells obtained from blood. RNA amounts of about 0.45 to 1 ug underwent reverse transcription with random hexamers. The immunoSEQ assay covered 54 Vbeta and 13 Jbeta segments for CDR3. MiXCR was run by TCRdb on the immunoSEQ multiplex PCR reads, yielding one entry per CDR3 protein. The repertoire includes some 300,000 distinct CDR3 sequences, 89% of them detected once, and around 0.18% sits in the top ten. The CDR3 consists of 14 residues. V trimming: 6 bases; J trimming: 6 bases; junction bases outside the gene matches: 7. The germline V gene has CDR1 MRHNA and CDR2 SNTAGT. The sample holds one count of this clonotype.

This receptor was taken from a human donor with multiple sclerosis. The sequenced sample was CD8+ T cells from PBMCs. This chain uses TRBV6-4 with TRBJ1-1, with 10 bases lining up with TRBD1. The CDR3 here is CASSAGTGESEAFF. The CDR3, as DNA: TGTGCCAGCAGCGCCGGGACAGGGGAATCTGAAGCTTTCTTT.